This TCR beta chain was sequenced for a study of CXCR3-negative and CXCR3-positive naive CD8 T cells. The study's findings and limits: In naive cells, CXCR3-negative and CXCR3-positive subsets had similar TRBV-TRBJ usage; memory cells differed.

Turning to this clonotype: Its target is unknown.

Carrying UMI labels, the TRB cDNA libraries were prepared through 5' RACE. TCRdb reprocessed the 5' RACE reads; each CDR3 protein has one entry and no DNA is given. The table lists some 130,000 distinct CDR3 sequences. CDR1 is LNHNV, CDR2 YYDKDF, per germline (reference sequence). The CDR3 runs 13 residues. By phenotype, naive CD8+ T cells were CD45RO-CCR7+CD27+CD95-. Sequencing was carried out using naive CXCR3- CD8+ T cells from blood. The subset denotes: CD45RO-CCR7+CD27+CD95- naive CD8+ T cells lacking CXCR3 (TNR3-). The chain has TRBV15 and TRBJ1-5. The receptor was isolated from a human donor in good health. Some clones in this sample may be carry-over from other donors' samples. CDR3 region: CATSPAGNQPQHF.